This T cell receptor (beta chain) was obtained from a study of blood T cells in healthy people across ages. Through a sample-barcoded 5' primer and a J-beta primer mix, a second PCR was run for roughly 6 to 11 cycles. TCRdb re-called the 5' RACE reads through MiXCR, storing one row per CDR3 protein. This repertoire shows 1.5 million to 1.9 million distinct CDR3 sequences, about 42% found once; its top ten account for around 4%. About 10 milliliters of peripheral blood were drawn from each donor into EDTA-treated tubes. The CDR3 consists of 14 residues. The V and J ends lost 0 bases and 6 bases respectively, with 11 bases between them. CDR1 is MNHEY, CDR2 SVGEGT, per germline.

The sequencing input was blood. The origin of this receptor is a woman aged 18-29 years in good health. The genes are TRBV6-2 or TRBV6-3 and TRBJ1-2; D gene unclear. The CDR3 region has the DNA TGTGCCAGCAGTTACTCGACTGGGCACCATGGCTACACCTTC. Translated: CASSYSTGHHGYTF.